One and the same sample provided the 8 T cell receptor beta chains below, sequenced in a study of cytotoxic CD8 clonotypes in ibrutinib-treated CLL. Sequencing was performed with immunoSEQ multiplex PCR; in TCRdb, only in-frame clones are kept and a portion is missing. The top ten clones hold approximately 32% of a sample with tens of thousands of clones, around half of them seen once. The material sequenced was PBMCs, taken after 12 months of ibrutinib treatment. All receptors derive from a human donor with chronic lymphocytic leukemia.

The chain uses TRBV6-1 and TRBJ1-5; possible D gene TRBD1, 6 bases. The CDR3 spans 15 residues. Per the germline V gene, CDR1 is MNHNS and CDR2 is SASEGT. V shed 6 bases and J shed 5 bases, with 17 bases lying between them. The CDR3 loop reads CASSLGHKTDQPQHF. The CDR3 nucleotides read TGTGCCAGCAGCCTGGGACATAAAACGGATCAGCCCCAGCATTTT.

This clone was picked up a small number of times. V is TRBV30 and J is TRBJ2-3; the D gene is possibly TRBD2 (6 bases). V lost 3 bases and J 5 bases, leaving 18 bases between the germline ends. The CDR3 runs to 15 residues. Germline V gene data show CDR1 as GTSNPN and CDR2 as SVGIG (reference sequence). The DNA of the CDR3 is TGTGCCTGGAGGGGGGGACCCGGATTGGGAGATACGCAGTATTTT. Encoded protein: CAWRGGPGLGDTQYF.

There are a few counts of this clone. The chain has TRBV13 and TRBJ2-7; 12 bases align to TRBD1. The CDR3 has 15 residues. CDR1 and CDR2 (germline): PRHDT, FYEKMQ (reference sequence). Trimming at V came to 6 bases and at J to 5 bases, leaving 8 bases not matched to a gene. CDR3 sequence reads: CASRSGQGALHEQYF. The DNA of the CDR3 is TGTGCCAGCAGGTCGGGACAGGGGGCGCTCCACGAGCAGTACTTC.

This sequence joins TRBV27 and TRBJ1-1, with a tentative D call TRBD1 (5 bases). V lost 8 bases, J lost 0 bases, and 7 bases lay in between. The CDR3 extends over 12 amino acids. Germline CDR1 and CDR2: MNHEY and SMNVEV (reference sequence). The CDR3 here is CASGTLNTEAFF. As DNA, the CDR3 is TGTGCCAGCGGGACCCTGAACACTGAAGCTTTCTTT.

The DNA of the CDR3 is TGTGCCAGCAGCTTAGATCGGGGGAGACAGGCGCTTTACGGGGAGCTGTTTTTT. Protein sequence: CASSLDRGRQALYGELFF. The V gene is TRBV11-2, the J gene TRBJ2-2; D tentatively reads TRBD1 or TRBD2 (6 bases each). This CDR3 region has 18 residues. The V end lost 0 bases, the J end lost 7 bases, and 21 bases lay between the germline ends. In germline, CDR1 is SGHAT, CDR2 FQNNGV. Full variable domain (rest looked up from reference TRBV11-2 and TRBJ2-2): EAGVAQSPRYKIIEKRQSVAFWCNPISGHATLYWYQQILGQGPKLLIQFQNNGVVDDSQLPKDRFSAERLKGVDSTLKIQPAKLEDSAVYLCASSLDRGRQALYGELFFGEGSRLTVL.

This clone turned up a few times. V usage is TRBV4-1 and J usage is TRBJ2-5, with D possibly TRBD1 on 6 matching bases. CDR3 length: 16 amino acids. V was trimmed by 7 bases and J by 3 bases, leaving 21 bases between them. Germline V gives CDR1 MGHRA, CDR2 YSYEKL. The CDR3 nucleotides are TGCGCCAGCAACCCAAGTGGTCTGAACAGGGAAGAGACCCAGTACTTC. As protein: CASNPSGLNREETQYF.

This clone has a handful of counts. The chain links TRBV7-3 to TRBJ2-7; 14 bases fit TRBD2. Germline CDR1 SGHTA, CDR2 FQGTGA. Trimming at V came to 5 bases and at J to 3 bases, leaving 6 bases not matched to a gene. The CDR3 has 16 residues. The CDR3 sequence is CASSPGTSGSGYEQYF. Written as DNA, the CDR3 is TGTGCCAGCAGCCCCGGGACTAGCGGGAGTGGCTACGAGCAGTACTTC.

This clone was recorded at least ten times. V usage is TRBV7-2 and J usage is TRBJ1-2, with 7 bases matching TRBD1. The ends lost 0 bases at V and 7 bases at J; junction bases unmatched: 8. Germline V gene data show CDR1 as SGHTA and CDR2 as FQGNSA. The CDR3 sequence is 15 residues long. The CDR3 DNA reads as TGTGCCAGCAGCTTAGCGAGAGGGGGCGCGGGTGGCTACACCTTC. Translating it yields CASSLARGGAGGYTF.